This T cell receptor beta chain was sequenced during a study of blood T cell dynamics during melanoma immunotherapy. Time point defined: pre-treatment baseline. The CDR3 loop spans 13 amino acids. Germline V gene lookup returns CDR1 SGHDT and CDR2 YYEEEE. V gave up 0 bases and J gave up 5 bases, with 9 bases separating them. The repertoire was sequenced with immunoSEQ multiplex PCR; TCRdb's copy has only in-frame clones and lacks some. The sample holds roughly 600 clones, about four fifths seen once. This chain links TRBV5-6 with TRBJ2-7; D not certain. The origin of this receptor is a human donor with melanoma. Some clones in this sample may be carry-over from other donors' samples. Sequenced here: blood, sampled from a patient treated with checkpoint blockade. The CDR3 DNA follows: TGTGCCAGCAGCTTGGGGCCCACGGACGAGCAGTACTTC. This encodes CASSLGPTDEQYF.